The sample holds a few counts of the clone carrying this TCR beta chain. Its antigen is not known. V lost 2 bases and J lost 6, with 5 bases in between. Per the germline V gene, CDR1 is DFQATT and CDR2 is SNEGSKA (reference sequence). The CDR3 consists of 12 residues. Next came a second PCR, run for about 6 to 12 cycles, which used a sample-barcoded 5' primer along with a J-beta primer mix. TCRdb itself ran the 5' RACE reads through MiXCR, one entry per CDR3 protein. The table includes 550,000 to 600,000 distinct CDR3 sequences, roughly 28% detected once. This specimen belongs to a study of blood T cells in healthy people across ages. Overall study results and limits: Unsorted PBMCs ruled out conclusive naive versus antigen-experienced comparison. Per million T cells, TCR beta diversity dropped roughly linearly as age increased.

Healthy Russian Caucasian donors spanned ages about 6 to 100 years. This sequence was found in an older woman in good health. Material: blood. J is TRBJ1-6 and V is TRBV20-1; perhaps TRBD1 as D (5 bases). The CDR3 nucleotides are TGCAGTGCTAGACAGGGTAATTCACCCCTCCACTTT. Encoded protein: CSARQGNSPLHF.